These T cell receptor beta chains were read from a single sample in a study of blood T cell repertoires in COVID-19. Here immunoSEQ multiplex PCR was the method, and the copy in TCRdb shows in-frame clones only, minus some. The table shows around 200,000 clones, with around 90% occurring only once. The sequenced sample consisted of PBMCs or T cells enriched from blood (not recorded which). These receptors all come from a young man who had recovered from COVID-19. CDR3s include the opening cysteine and the closing phenylalanine or tryptophan. Fields, in order: J gene, clone size, D gene, V gene, CDR3 protein, CDR3 DNA. A D gene is named only where the DNA matches it firmly. Size tells how often a clone was seen (once, few, many) or the class of an expanded clone, and some rows leave it out.

j_gene: TRBJ2-7
abundance: NA
d_gene: TRBD1
v_gene: TRBV6-5
CDR3aa: CASNRGTGGFWEQYF
CDR3nt: TGTGCCAGCAACCGTGGGACAGGGGGGTTCTGGGAGCAGTACTTC

j_gene: TRBJ1-1
abundance: NA
d_gene: TRBD1
v_gene: TRBV11-2
CDR3aa: CASSSGTGISTEAFF
CDR3nt: TGTGCCAGCAGCTCCGGGACAGGGATTAGCACTGAAGCTTTCTTT

j_gene: TRBJ1-2
abundance: NA
d_gene: NA
v_gene: TRBV16
CDR3aa: CASSQSRGGYTF
CDR3nt: TGTGCCAGCAGCCAATCTAGGGGTGGCTACACCTTC

j_gene: TRBJ2-1
abundance: NA
d_gene: TRBD2
v_gene: TRBV11-3
CDR3aa: CASSSAGASGMNEQFF
CDR3nt: TGTGCCAGCAGCTCCGCCGGGGCTAGCGGGATGAATGAGCAGTTCTTC

j_gene: TRBJ1-1
abundance: once
d_gene: TRBD1
v_gene: TRBV2
CDR3aa: CASSGDRGQGTEAFF
CDR3nt: TGTGCCAGCAGTGGGGACAGGGGGCAGGGCACTGAAGCTTTCTTT

j_gene: TRBJ1-2
abundance: NA
d_gene: NA
v_gene: TRBV6-1
CDR3aa: CASSQDSTYGYTF
CDR3nt: TGTGCCAGCAGTCAGGACAGTACCTATGGCTACACCTTC

j_gene: TRBJ1-1
abundance: NA
d_gene: NA
v_gene: TRBV29-1
CDR3aa: CSVARQFMNTEAFF
CDR3nt: TGCAGCGTTGCGAGGCAGTTCATGAACACTGAAGCTTTCTTT

j_gene: TRBJ1-3
abundance: NA
d_gene: TRBD1
v_gene: TRBV19
CDR3aa: CASSAGQGTGNTIYF
CDR3nt: TGTGCCAGTAGCGCAGGACAGGGGACTGGAAACACCATATATTTT

j_gene: TRBJ2-7
abundance: NA
d_gene: TRBD1
v_gene: TRBV2
CDR3aa: CASSDRGLGEQYF
CDR3nt: TGTGCCAGCAGCGACAGGGGGTTAGGCGAGCAGTACTTC

j_gene: TRBJ2-7
abundance: NA
d_gene: NA
v_gene: TRBV19
CDR3aa: CASSLSLGLYEQYF
CDR3nt: TGTGCCAGTAGTCTCTCTTTGGGCCTCTACGAGCAGTACTTC

j_gene: TRBJ2-1
abundance: NA
d_gene: TRBD2
v_gene: TRBV6-5
CDR3aa: CASSFGSGRKQFF
CDR3nt: TGTGCCAGCAGTTTCGGTAGCGGGAGAAAGCAGTTCTTC

j_gene: TRBJ2-1
abundance: NA
d_gene: TRBD2
v_gene: TRBV24-1
CDR3aa: CATSGLAGDDYNEQFF
CDR3nt: TGTGCCACCAGCGGACTAGCGGGGGACGATTACAATGAGCAGTTCTTC

j_gene: TRBJ2-3
abundance: NA
d_gene: NA
v_gene: TRBV28
CDR3aa: CASNLLQGPPDTQYF
CDR3nt: TGTGCCAGCAACCTACTACAGGGACCTCCAGATACGCAGTATTTT

j_gene: TRBJ1-6
abundance: NA
d_gene: TRBD1
v_gene: TRBV12-3/TRBV12-4
CDR3aa: CASNEGASPLHF
CDR3nt: TGTGCCAGCAACGAGGGGGCTTCACCCCTCCACTTT

j_gene: TRBJ2-7
abundance: NA
d_gene: TRBD1
v_gene: TRBV19
CDR3aa: CASSPFGTAYEQYF
CDR3nt: TGTGCCAGTAGCCCATTCGGGACAGCCTACGAGCAGTACTTC

j_gene: TRBJ2-7
abundance: NA
d_gene: TRBD2
v_gene: TRBV18
CDR3aa: CASSPHPSGYEQYF
CDR3nt: TGTGCCAGCTCACCACACCCTAGCGGCTACGAGCAGTACTTC

j_gene: TRBJ1-3
abundance: NA
d_gene: TRBD1
v_gene: TRBV19
CDR3aa: CASSPQGGLSGNTIYF
CDR3nt: TGTGCCAGTAGCCCACAGGGGGGCCTCTCTGGAAACACCATATATTTT

j_gene: TRBJ1-5
abundance: NA
d_gene: TRBD1
v_gene: TRBV5-4
CDR3aa: CASSRDRGLNQPQHF
CDR3nt: TGTGCCAGCAGCCGGGACAGGGGGCTCAATCAGCCCCAGCATTTT

j_gene: TRBJ1-1
abundance: NA
d_gene: NA
v_gene: TRBV28
CDR3aa: CASRPRGGRAEAFF
CDR3nt: TGTGCCAGCAGGCCAAGAGGAGGTCGGGCTGAAGCTTTCTTT

j_gene: TRBJ2-3
abundance: NA
d_gene: TRBD2
v_gene: TRBV28
CDR3aa: CASSLVTSGKGADTQYF
CDR3nt: TGTGCCAGCAGTTTAGTTACCAGCGGGAAGGGCGCAGATACGCAGTATTTT

j_gene: TRBJ2-1
abundance: NA
d_gene: TRBD2
v_gene: TRBV5-1
CDR3aa: CASSLEGLAAYNEQFF
CDR3nt: TGCGCCAGCAGCTTGGAGGGACTAGCGGCTTACAATGAGCAGTTCTTC

j_gene: TRBJ2-1
abundance: NA
d_gene: NA
v_gene: TRBV7-2
CDR3aa: CASSYQGGEQFF
CDR3nt: TGTGCCAGCAGCTATCAGGGGGGTGAGCAGTTCTTC

j_gene: TRBJ2-7
abundance: NA
d_gene: TRBD2
v_gene: TRBV11-2
CDR3aa: CASSLRTSDFSEQYF
CDR3nt: TGTGCCAGCAGCTTAAGGACTAGCGACTTCTCCGAGCAGTACTTC

j_gene: TRBJ2-4
abundance: few
d_gene: TRBD1
v_gene: TRBV28
CDR3aa: CASSFRGQGDLAKNIQYF
CDR3nt: TGTGCCAGCAGTTTCAGGGGACAGGGGGACCTAGCCAAAAACATTCAGTACTTC

j_gene: TRBJ1-6
abundance: NA
d_gene: NA
v_gene: TRBV21-1
CDR3aa: CASSKSRAHNSPLHF
CDR3nt: TGTGCCAGCAGCAAATCCCGCGCACATAATTCACCCCTCCACTTT

j_gene: TRBJ2-7
abundance: NA
d_gene: NA
v_gene: TRBV24-1
CDR3aa: CATSDLRGTEQYF
CDR3nt: TGTGCCACCAGTGATTTAAGGGGGACCGAGCAGTACTTC

j_gene: TRBJ1-2
abundance: NA
d_gene: NA
v_gene: TRBV4-3
CDR3aa: CASSQARSGYGYTF
CDR3nt: TGCGCCAGCAGCCAAGCGAGGTCCGGGTATGGCTACACCTTC